What follows describes a single TCR beta chain. Antigen unknown. These data originate in a study of post-analysis software for immune sequencing data. Study information: The cohort encompassed relapsing-remitting, secondary progressive and progressive-relapsing multiple sclerosis disease courses.

Sequencing libraries made from TCR beta cDNA carried unique molecular identifiers. TCRdb reanalysed the PCR reads using MiXCR and keeps one entry per CDR3 protein. Here the sample spans around 710,000 distinct CDR3 sequences, roughly 46% being singletons. Study conclusions and caveats: Same-batch preparations were strongly co-clustered by F measure. Versus controls, multiple sclerosis patients showed significantly lower diversity (normalized Chao1).

The sequence came from a girl aged 5-17 years with multiple sclerosis. The sequencing input was blood.

For the CDR3, the DNA is TGTGCCAGCAGTTACCGGGGCCTCGGGAATGAGCAGTTCTTC. Its translation is CASSYRGLGNEQFF. V is TRBV6-5 and J is TRBJ2-1; D is possibly TRBD1 or TRBD2 (5 bases each). CDR3 length: 14 residues. Germline V lookup: CDR1 MNHEY, CDR2 SVGAGI. The V gene lost 2 bases and the J gene lost 7 bases, with 12 bases spanning the gap.